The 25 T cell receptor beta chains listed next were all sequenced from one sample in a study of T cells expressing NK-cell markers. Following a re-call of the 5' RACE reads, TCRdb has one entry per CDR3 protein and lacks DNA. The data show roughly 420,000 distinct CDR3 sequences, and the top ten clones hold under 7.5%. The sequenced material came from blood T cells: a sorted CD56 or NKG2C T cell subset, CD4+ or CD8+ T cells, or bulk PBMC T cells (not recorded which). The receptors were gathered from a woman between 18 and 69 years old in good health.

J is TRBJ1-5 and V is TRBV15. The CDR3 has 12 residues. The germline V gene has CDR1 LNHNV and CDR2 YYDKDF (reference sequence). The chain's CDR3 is CATSGWGQPQHF.

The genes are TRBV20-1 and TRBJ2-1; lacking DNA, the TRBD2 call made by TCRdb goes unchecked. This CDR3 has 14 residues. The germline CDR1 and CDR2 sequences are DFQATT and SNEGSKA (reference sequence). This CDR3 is CSAGRGASYNEQFF.

CDR3 amino acids: CASTGDLGWTEAFF. The chain couples TRBV6-1 to TRBJ1-1. CDR3 size: 14 residues. Germline CDR1 MNHNS, CDR2 SASEGT.

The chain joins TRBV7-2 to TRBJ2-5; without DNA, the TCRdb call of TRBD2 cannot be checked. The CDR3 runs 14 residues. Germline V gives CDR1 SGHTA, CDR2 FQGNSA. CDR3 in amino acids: CASSRGLARETQYF.

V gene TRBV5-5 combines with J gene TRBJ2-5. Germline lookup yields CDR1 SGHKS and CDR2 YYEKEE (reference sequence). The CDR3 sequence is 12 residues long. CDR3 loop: CGCRRGEETQYF.

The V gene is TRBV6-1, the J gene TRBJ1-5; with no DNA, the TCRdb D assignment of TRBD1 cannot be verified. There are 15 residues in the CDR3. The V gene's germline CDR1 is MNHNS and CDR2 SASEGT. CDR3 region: CASSTDRASNQPQHF.

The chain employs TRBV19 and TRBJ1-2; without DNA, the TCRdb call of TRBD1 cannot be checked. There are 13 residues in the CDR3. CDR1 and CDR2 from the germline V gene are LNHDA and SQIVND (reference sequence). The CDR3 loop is CASKTEFGYGYTF.

CDR3 protein: CASSPRRETDAFF. The rearrangement links TRBV5-1 to TRBJ1-1. CDR3 length: 13 amino acids. The V gene's germline CDR1 is SGHRS and CDR2 YFSETQ.

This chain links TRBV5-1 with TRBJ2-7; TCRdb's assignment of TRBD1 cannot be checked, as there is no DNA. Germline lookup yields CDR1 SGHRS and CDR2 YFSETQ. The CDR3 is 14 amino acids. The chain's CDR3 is CASSLAHGNYEQYF.

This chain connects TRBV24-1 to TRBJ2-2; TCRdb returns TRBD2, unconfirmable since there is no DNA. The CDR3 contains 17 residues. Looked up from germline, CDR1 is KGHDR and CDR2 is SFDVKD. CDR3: CATSDLHGLAATGELFF.

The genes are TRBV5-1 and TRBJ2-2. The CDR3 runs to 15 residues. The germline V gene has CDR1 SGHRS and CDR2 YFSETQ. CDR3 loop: CASSLPSANTGELFF.

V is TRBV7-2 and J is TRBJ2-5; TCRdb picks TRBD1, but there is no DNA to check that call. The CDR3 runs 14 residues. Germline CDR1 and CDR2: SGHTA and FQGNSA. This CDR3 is CASSLETAQETQYF.

CDR3 region: CSARVQGGNEQYF. The chain carries TRBV20-1 and TRBJ2-7; the D call from TCRdb, TRBD1, cannot be confirmed without DNA. This CDR3 is 13 amino acids long. The germline CDR1 and CDR2 sequences are DFQATT and SNEGSKA (reference sequence).

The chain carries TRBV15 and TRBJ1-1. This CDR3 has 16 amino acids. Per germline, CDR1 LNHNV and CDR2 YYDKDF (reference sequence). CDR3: CATSRDRARMNTEAFF.

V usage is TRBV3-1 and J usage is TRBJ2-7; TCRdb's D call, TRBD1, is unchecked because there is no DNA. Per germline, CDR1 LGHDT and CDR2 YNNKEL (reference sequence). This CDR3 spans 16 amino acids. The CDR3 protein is CASSQEGTGDPYEQYF.

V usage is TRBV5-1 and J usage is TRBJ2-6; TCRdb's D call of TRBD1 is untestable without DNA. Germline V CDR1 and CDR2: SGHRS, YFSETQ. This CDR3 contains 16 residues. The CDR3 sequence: CASSPAGGRQANVLTF. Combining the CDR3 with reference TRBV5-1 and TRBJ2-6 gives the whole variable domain KAGVTQTPRYLIKTRGQQVTLSCSPISGHRSVSWYQQTPGQGLQFLFEYFSETQRNKGNFPGRFSGRQFSNSRSEMNVSTLELGDSALYLCASSPAGGRQANVLTFGAGSRLTVL.

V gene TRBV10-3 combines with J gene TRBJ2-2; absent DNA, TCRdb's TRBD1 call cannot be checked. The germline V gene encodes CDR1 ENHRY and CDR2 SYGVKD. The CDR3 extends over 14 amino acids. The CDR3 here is CAISETHPDGELFF.

CDR3: CASNSPPNGTDTQYF. The chain uses TRBV2 and TRBJ2-3. The germline gives CDR1 SNHLY, CDR2 FYNNEI. There are 15 residues in the CDR3.

This CDR3 is CSARWGSTQETQYF. The J gene is TRBJ2-5, the V gene TRBV20-1. Germline-derived CDR1 and CDR2 are DFQATT and SNEGSKA (reference sequence). The CDR3 is 14 residues long.

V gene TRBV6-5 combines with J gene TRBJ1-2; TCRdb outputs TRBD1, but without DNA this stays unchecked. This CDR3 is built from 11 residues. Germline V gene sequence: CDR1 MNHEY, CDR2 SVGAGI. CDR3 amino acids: CATRQAGGYTF.

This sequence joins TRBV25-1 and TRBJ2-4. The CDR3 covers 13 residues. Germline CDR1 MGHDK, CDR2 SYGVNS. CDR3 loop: CAILTVAKNIQYF.

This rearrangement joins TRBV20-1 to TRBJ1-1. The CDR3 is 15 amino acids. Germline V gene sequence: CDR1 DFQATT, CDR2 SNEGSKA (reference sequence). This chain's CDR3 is CSARDRRWLNTEAFF.

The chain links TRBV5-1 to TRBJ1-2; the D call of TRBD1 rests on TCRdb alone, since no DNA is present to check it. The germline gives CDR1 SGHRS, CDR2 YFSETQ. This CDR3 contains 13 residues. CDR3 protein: CASSLGDSYGYTF.

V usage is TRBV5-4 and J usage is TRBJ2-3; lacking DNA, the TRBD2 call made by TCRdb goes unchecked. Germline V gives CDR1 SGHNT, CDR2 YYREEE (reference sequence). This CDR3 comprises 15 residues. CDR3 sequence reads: CASSPSVPSTDTQYF.

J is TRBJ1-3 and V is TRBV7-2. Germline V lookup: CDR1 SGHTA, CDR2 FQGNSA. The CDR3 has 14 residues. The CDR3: CASSLALPGNTLYF.